This TCR beta chain originates from a study of blood T cell repertoires in COVID-19. Sequenced by immunoSEQ multiplex PCR; TCRdb stores in-frame clones only, minus some. Here the sample spans about 240,000 clones, around 83% being singletons. This CDR3 has 15 amino acids. V was clipped by 2 bases and J by 0 bases, with 13 bases between them. Germline assignment: CDR1 SQVTM and CDR2 ANQGSEA. The sequence came from a woman older than 75 with acute or convalescent COVID-19. Sample: peripheral blood. The chain combines TRBV29-1 with TRBJ1-1, with D possibly matching TRBD1 (6 bases). Here the CDR3 DNA reads TGCAGCGTTGAAAAACAGGGCGCCCTGAACACTGAAGCTTTCTTT. Residues: CSVEKQGALNTEAFF.